A single sample gave rise to the 8 T cell receptor beta chains below, sequenced in a study of human T cells and chemical hapten exposure. TCRdb reanalysed the RACE reads using MiXCR and keeps one entry per CDR3 protein. The sample includes about 77,000 distinct CDR3 sequences, about 14% of them seen just once. Described time point: pre-sensitization, week 0. Specified treatment: therapeutic diphenylcyclopropenone sensitization with weekly scalp DPC. Sequences were derived from whole blood, sampled in connection with sensitization to the hapten diphenylcyclopropenone (DPC). All receptors come from a woman between 50 and 59 years old with alopecia areata. Some clones in this sample may be carry-over from other donors' samples.

The chain employs TRBV28 and TRBJ1-5; no clear D gene. This CDR3 is 14 amino acids long. The V end lost 6 bases, the J end lost 8 bases, and 17 bases lay between the germline ends. Per the germline V gene, CDR1 is MDHEN and CDR2 is SYDVKM. The CDR3 bases are TGTGCCAGCAGCCCAGACATTCCAATTGAGCCCCAGCATTTT. Translation gives CASSPDIPIEPQHF.

This chain uses TRBV5-1 with TRBJ2-7, with 7 nucleotides matching TRBD1. J gave up 0 bases and V 4 bases, and 7 bases lay outside the gene matches. This CDR3 has 15 amino acids. Germline V gene sequence: CDR1 SGHRS, CDR2 YFSETQ. The CDR3, as DNA: TGCGCCAGCAGCGCGATGGACAGGAGCTCCTACGAGCAGTACTTC. This sequence encodes CASSAMDRSSYEQYF. Variable domain in full (rest from reference TRBV5-1 and TRBJ2-7): KAGVTQTPRYLIKTRGQQVTLSCSPISGHRSVSWYQQTPGQGLQFLFEYFSETQRNKGNFPGRFSGRQFSNSRSEMNVSTLELGDSALYLCASSAMDRSSYEQYFGPGTRLTVT.

This clonotype showed up many times. This chain uses TRBV4-3 with TRBJ2-5; D not certain. V lost 0 bases to trimming and J lost 3 bases, with 8 bases between them. The CDR3 totals 14 residues. Germline V gene data show CDR1 as LGHNA and CDR2 as YSLEER. DNA of the CDR3: TGCGCCAGCAGCCAAGATCCTAGAGAAGAGACCCAGTACTTC. The encoded protein is CASSQDPREETQYF.

This chain links TRBV5-8 with TRBJ1-1; 10 nucleotides agree with TRBD1. V dropped 0 bases and J dropped 3; count of bases not matched to a gene: 5. The CDR3 runs 16 residues. Germline V gene sequence: CDR1 SGHTS, CDR2 YDEGEE. The DNA for the CDR3 is TGTGCCAGCAGCTTGGGGGACAGGGGTACGGACACTGAAGCTTTCTTT. Its protein is CASSLGDRGTDTEAFF.

This clonotype was counted a few times. The rearrangement uses TRBV19 and TRBJ2-5, with D hard to call. This CDR3 contains 13 residues. Germline V gene lookup returns CDR1 LNHDA and CDR2 SQIVND (reference sequence). V was clipped by 8 bases and J by 5 bases, with 15 bases between them. Here the CDR3 DNA reads TGTGCCAGTTCAGGCCCCAGTGGTGAGACCCAGTACTTC. It codes for CASSGPSGETQYF.

This clonotype occurred a few times. The DNA for the CDR3 is TGTGCCAGTAGTATGGTTTTCACAGGGGCGCAGCCCCAGCATTTT. Translated: CASSMVFTGAQPQHF. This chain links TRBV19 with TRBJ1-5, with 7 bases that match TRBD1. V shed 3 bases and J 7 bases; nucleotides not matched to a gene: 9. The CDR3 contains 15 residues. Germline CDR1 reads LNHDA; CDR2 reads SQIVND (reference sequence).

This rearrangement joins TRBV30 to TRBJ1-4; D unclear. CDR1 GTSNPN and CDR2 SVGIG come from the germline V gene (reference sequence). The length of the CDR3 is 14 residues. Trimming removed 2 bases at V and 8 bases at J, with 15 bases between. The CDR3 loop is CAWSSSSRREKLFF. The CDR3 nucleotides read TGTGCCTGGAGTTCCTCGTCCCGGAGGGAAAAACTGTTTTTT.

The rearrangement links TRBV7-9 to TRBJ1-3, with unresolved D. Germline V gene lookup returns CDR1 SEHNR and CDR2 FQNEAQ (reference sequence). This CDR3 has 14 amino acids. The V and J ends lost 0 bases and 1 base respectively, with 4 bases between them. Written as DNA, the CDR3 is TGTGCCAGCAGCTTAGCAGAATCTGGAAACACCATATATTTT. This encodes CASSLAESGNTIYF.